This TCR beta chain was documented in a study of CD8 T cells in ankylosing spondylitis. In this sample, this clonotype turned up a few times. What it binds is not known. Libraries for TCR beta were made by quantitative 5'-RACE with molecular barcodes. TCRdb ran MiXCR on the 5' RACE reads and lists one entry per CDR3 protein. The sample yields around 480,000 distinct CDR3 sequences, roughly 18% seen once. This CDR3 has 13 residues. Germline assignment: CDR1 DFQATT and CDR2 SNEGSKA (reference sequence). V gave up 2 bases and J gave up 4 bases, with 8 bases separating them. Notes on the study in general: Reports of some motif variants in reactive arthritis synovial fluid and blood predate this one. Seemingly characteristic of ankylosing spondylitis blood was a TCR beta motif consisting of several highly homologous variants.

The genes are TRBV20-1 and TRBJ2-2; D ambiguous. The sequencing sample was made of blood, either unsorted or a sorted T cell fraction (not recorded which). The receptor was isolated from a male donor with ankylosing spondylitis. The DNA of the CDR3 is TGCAGTGCTAGATGGAGTCGCACCGGGGAGCTGTTTTTT. It specifies CSARWSRTGELFF.